This entry lists 16 T cell receptor beta chains sequenced from one sample in a study of cytomegalovirus exposure and HLA in healthy donors. In the PCR, 60 Vbeta and 13 Jbeta primers were used. The method was immunoSEQ multiplex PCR; TCRdb's version includes in-frame clones alone and lacks a portion of them. The table shows some 110,000 clones, with about 75% occurring only once. Sample: PBMCs. The receptor source for this set is a male donor in good health and CMV-seropositive.

This clone has only a few counts. The chain joins TRBV6-5 to TRBJ1-5, with no clear D. Germline CDR1 reads MNHEY; CDR2 reads SVGAGI. CDR3 size: 12 residues. V was pared by 8 bases and J by 9 bases, with 14 bases between. CDR3 in amino acids: CASSDSIGPQHF. The CDR3 region has the DNA TGTGCCAGCTCGGACTCGATCGGGCCCCAGCATTTT.

The chain combines TRBV4-1 with TRBJ2-7, with 9 bases fitting TRBD1. V lost 4 bases, J lost 0 bases, and 4 bases stayed unmatched. The CDR3 contains 15 residues. Germline V lookup: CDR1 MGHRA, CDR2 YSYEKL. In DNA form, the CDR3 reads TGCGCCAGCAGCCCTGGACAGGGGCCCTCCTACGAGCAGTACTTC. It encodes CASSPGQGPSYEQYF.

This chain links TRBV28 with TRBJ2-3; 9 positions agree with TRBD1. Germline V CDR1 and CDR2: MDHEN, SYDVKM. The length of the CDR3 is 14 residues. The J segment lost 3 bases and the V segment lost 5 bases, leaving 3 bases of the junction unmatched. The CDR3 nucleotides are TGTGCCAGCAGTCGAGACAGGGGGACAGATACGCAGTATTTT. This translates into CASSRDRGTDTQYF.

The chain recombines TRBV28 with TRBJ2-1; 9 positions agree with TRBD1. V lost 10 bases and J lost 4; bases outside the gene matches: 17. Looked up from germline, CDR1 is MDHEN and CDR2 is SYDVKM. The CDR3 loop spans 17 amino acids. The CDR3 here is CATLTGGRGIRYNEQFF. CDR3 nucleotide sequence: TGTGCCACCTTAACAGGGGGCCGCGGGATTCGATACAATGAGCAGTTCTTC.

The chain employs TRBV15 and TRBJ2-7; D is perhaps TRBD2 (5 bases). With 2 bases removed from V and 5 bases from J, the gap between germline ends came to 19 bases. Germline CDR1 is LNHNV and CDR2 is YYDKDF (reference sequence). The CDR3 spans 16 residues. This CDR3 is CATSRPYGDPNNEQYF. The CDR3 coding sequence is TGTGCCACCAGCAGACCATACGGGGATCCGAACAACGAGCAGTACTTC.

In its sample, this clone was seen once. The gene calls are TRBV7-9 and TRBJ2-1, with D unresolved. The CDR3 runs 14 residues. Germline assignment: CDR1 SEHNR and CDR2 FQNEAQ (reference sequence). V dropped 5 bases and J dropped 10 bases, with 18 bases sitting between them. The DNA of the CDR3 is TGTGCCAGCAGCCAAGAGGTCACTTTATGGGAGCAGTTCTTC. Protein sequence: CASSQEVTLWEQFF.

The chain uses TRBV5-1 and TRBJ2-5; D uncertain. This CDR3 has 13 residues. Germline-derived CDR1 and CDR2 are SGHRS and YFSETQ. V dropped 0 bases and J dropped 5 bases, with 8 bases sitting between them. The CDR3 here is CASSLAPRETQYF. CDR3 DNA sequence: TGCGCCAGCAGCTTGGCCCCCAGGGAGACCCAGTACTTC. The entire variable domain, with the rest obtained from reference TRBV5-1 and TRBJ2-5, is as follows: KAGVTQTPRYLIKTRGQQVTLSCSPISGHRSVSWYQQTPGQGLQFLFEYFSETQRNKGNFPGRFSGRQFSNSRSEMNVSTLELGDSALYLCASSLAPRETQYFGPGTRLLVL.

Only a few counts were recorded for this clone. V and J are TRBV6-6 and TRBJ1-5, with no clear D. The CDR3 has 12 amino acids. Trimming removed 3 bases from V and 5 bases from J, with 5 bases in between. The germline V gene encodes CDR1 MNHNY and CDR2 SVGAGI (reference sequence). The CDR3 DNA reads as TGTGCCAGCAGTTATCCGGATCAGCCCCAGCATTTT. Encoded protein: CASSYPDQPQHF.

CDR3: CASSTAGAYEQYF. CDR3 nucleotide sequence: TGTGCCAGCAGCACGGCAGGGGCCTACGAGCAGTACTTC. The chain links TRBV6-1 to TRBJ2-7; perhaps TRBD1 as D (6 bases). The ends were cut back, 6 bases at V and 2 bases at J, with 11 bases in the middle. Germline CDR1 reads MNHNS; CDR2 reads SASEGT. The CDR3 totals 13 residues.

This clone was seen more than once but under ten times. This chain joins TRBV4-1 and TRBJ1-6; 10 bases line up with TRBD1. There are 16 residues in the CDR3. The J segment lost 6 bases and the V segment lost 2 bases, leaving 4 bases of the junction unmatched. Per germline, CDR1 MGHRA and CDR2 YSYEKL. The CDR3 here is CASSQNRDRGNSPLHF. The CDR3 DNA follows: TGCGCCAGCAGCCAAAACCGGGACAGGGGTAATTCACCCCTCCACTTT.

The CDR3 reads CASSIRTSGYYEQYF. CDR3 coding DNA: TGTGCCAGCAGCATCCGGACTAGCGGGTACTACGAGCAGTACTTC. The chain uses TRBV7-2 and TRBJ2-7, with 11 bases fitting TRBD2. J was trimmed by 3 bases and V by 5 bases; bases with no gene match: 6. There are 15 residues in the CDR3. CDR1 and CDR2 from the germline V gene are SGHTA and FQGNSA.

This rearrangement joins TRBV5-4 to TRBJ1-1; TRBD1 matches 7 bases. This CDR3 contains 15 residues. Trimming at V came to 3 bases and at J to 3 bases, leaving 8 bases not matched to a gene. Germline V gives CDR1 SGHNT, CDR2 YYREEE (reference sequence). CDR3 coding DNA: TGTGCCAGCAGCTCATCAGGGGGTGAGGACACTGAAGCTTTCTTT. Amino acid sequence: CASSSSGGEDTEAFF.

The CDR3 sequence is CASSSQFGGTSGYEQYF. DNA of the CDR3: TGTGCCAGCAGCTCGCAGTTCGGAGGGACTAGCGGATACGAGCAGTACTTC. The V call is TRBV7-2, the J call TRBJ2-7; TRBD2 matches 11 bases. The CDR3 runs to 17 residues. V dropped 4 bases and J dropped 4; count of bases not matched to a gene: 12. In germline, CDR1 is SGHTA, CDR2 FQGNSA.

This chain links TRBV7-9 with TRBJ2-6; 8 bases map to TRBD1. Trimming removed 3 bases from V and 0 bases from J; junction bases left unmatched: 10. The CDR3 spans 19 residues. Germline-derived CDR1 and CDR2 are SEHNR and FQNEAQ (reference sequence). The CDR3 nucleotides are TGTGCCAGCAGCTTGACCACAGGGGGGATGAGCTCTGGGGCCAACGTCCTGACTTTC. It codes for CASSLTTGGMSSGANVLTF. The entire variable domain, with the rest obtained from reference TRBV7-9 and TRBJ2-6, is as follows: DTGVSQNPRHKITKRGQNVTFRCDPISEHNRLYWYRQTLGQGPEFLTYFQNEAQLEKSRLLSDRFSAERPKGSFSTLEIQRTEQGDSAMYLCASSLTTGGMSSGANVLTFGAGSRLTVL.

This clone was found once. This chain connects TRBV30 to TRBJ1-6, with a tentative D call TRBD1 (5 bases). Germline loops: CDR1 GTSNPN, CDR2 SVGIG (reference sequence). Trimming took off 0 bases at V and 5 bases at J, with 23 bases between the two ends. The CDR3 has 19 residues. The DNA of the CDR3 is TGTGCCTGGAGTGTAGATTCCTGTGAGCCGCGACAGCATAATTCACCCCTCCACTTT. Its translation is CAWSVDSCEPRQHNSPLHF.

For this clone: This sample also contains other DNA sequences that code for the same CDR3. The chain recombines TRBV9 with TRBJ2-7; possibly TRBD2 for D (6 bases). The germline V gene has CDR1 SGDLS and CDR2 YYNGEE. CDR3 length: 14 amino acids. V shed 0 bases and J shed 2 bases, with 9 bases lying between them. This CDR3 reads CASSVGGGTYEQYF. The DNA of the CDR3 is TGTGCCAGCAGCGTAGGTGGCGGGACCTACGAGCAGTACTTC.